The rows below give T cell receptor beta chains drawn from one sample of a study of beta chain features in type 1 diabetes. Libraries were prepared by immunoSEQ multiplex PCR; TCRdb keeps only in-frame clonotypes and omits some of them. Among hundreds of thousands of clones listed, around an eighth were seen once. The specimen sequenced was naive CD4+ T cells from blood. The source of these receptors is a man between 18 and 29 years old with type 1 diabetes. CDR3s include the opening cysteine and the closing phenylalanine or tryptophan. The order of the fields is clone size, D gene, J gene, V gene, CDR3 protein, CDR3 DNA. The D gene is left open where the match is weak. Size values are once, few and many counts, or a class for expanded clones, and some rows have none.

NA NA TRBJ1-6 TRBV5-4 CASSLREAGNSPLHF TGTGCCAGCAGCTTGAGGGAGGCAGGTAATTCACCCCTCCACTTT
few NA TRBJ1-4 TRBV4-1 CASSPPWASREKLFF TGCGCCAGCAGCCCCCCCTGGGCCAGTAGGGAAAAACTGTTTTTT
NA NA TRBJ2-7 TRBV29-1 CSVELRPGWEQYF TGCAGCGTTGAGCTCAGACCGGGATGGGAGCAATACTTC
NA TRBD1 TRBJ2-1 TRBV18 CASSVDRSYNEQFF TGTGCCAGCTCAGTGGACAGGTCCTACAATGAGCAGTTCTTC
few NA TRBJ1-6 TRBV7-2 CASSLARGGARRDSPLHF TGTGCCAGCAGCTTAGCCCGGGGAGGGGCGAGGCGTGATTCACCCCTCCACTTT
NA NA TRBJ2-7 TRBV5-1 CASSTGAGSYEQYF TGCGCCAGCAGCACGGGGGCAGGGTCCTACGAGCAGTACTTC
few NA TRBJ2-1 TRBV27 CASSLKPYNEQFF TGTGCCAGCAGTTTGAAGCCCTACAATGAGCAGTTCTTC
few NA TRBJ2-7 TRBV11-3 CASSLEDGYEQYF TGTGCCAGCAGCTTAGAGGACGGTTACGAGCAGTACTTC
few NA TRBJ1-5 TRBV29-1 CSVEEVPDQPQHF TGCAGCGTTGAAGAGGTACCGGATCAGCCCCAGCATTTT
NA NA TRBJ2-7 TRBV5-1 CASSLGFGTFRSYEQYF TGCGCCAGCAGCTTGGGTTTTGGGACATTTCGCTCCTACGAGCAGTACTTC